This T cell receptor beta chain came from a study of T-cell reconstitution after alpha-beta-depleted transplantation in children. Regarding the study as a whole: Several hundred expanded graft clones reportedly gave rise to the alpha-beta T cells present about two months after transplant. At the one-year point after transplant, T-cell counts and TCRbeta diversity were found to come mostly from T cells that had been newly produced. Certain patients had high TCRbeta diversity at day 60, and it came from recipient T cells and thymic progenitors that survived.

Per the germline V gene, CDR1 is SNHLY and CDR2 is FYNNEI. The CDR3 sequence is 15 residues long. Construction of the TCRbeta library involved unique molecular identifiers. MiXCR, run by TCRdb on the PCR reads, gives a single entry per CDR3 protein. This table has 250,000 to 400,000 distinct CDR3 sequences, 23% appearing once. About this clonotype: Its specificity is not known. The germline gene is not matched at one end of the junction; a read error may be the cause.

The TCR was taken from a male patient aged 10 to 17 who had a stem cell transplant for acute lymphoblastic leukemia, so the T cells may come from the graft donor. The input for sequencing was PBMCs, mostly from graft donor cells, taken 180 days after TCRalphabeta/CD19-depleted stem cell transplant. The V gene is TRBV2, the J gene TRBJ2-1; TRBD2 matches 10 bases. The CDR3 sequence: CVSRGGLAAYNEQFF. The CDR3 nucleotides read TGTGTCAGCAGGGGAGGACTAGCGGCGTATAATGAGCAGTTCTTC. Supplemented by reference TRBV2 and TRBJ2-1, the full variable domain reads EPEVTQTPSHQVTQMGQEVILRCVPISNHLYFYWYRQILGQKVEFLVSFYNNEISEKSEIFDDQFSVERPDGSNFTLKIRSTKLEDSAMYFCVSRGGLAAYNEQFFGPGTRLTVL.